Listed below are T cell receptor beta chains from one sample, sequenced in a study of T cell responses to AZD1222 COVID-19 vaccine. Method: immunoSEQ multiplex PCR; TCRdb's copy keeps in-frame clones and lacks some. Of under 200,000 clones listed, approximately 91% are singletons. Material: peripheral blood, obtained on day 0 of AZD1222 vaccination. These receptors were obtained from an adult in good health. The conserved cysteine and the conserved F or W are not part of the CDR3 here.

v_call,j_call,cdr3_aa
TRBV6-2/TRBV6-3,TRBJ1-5,ASSYFRQPQH
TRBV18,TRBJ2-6,ASSPIQGSSGANVLT
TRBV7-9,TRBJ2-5,ASSRPGRGIQETQY
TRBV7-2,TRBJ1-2,ASSSPPQGAYGYT
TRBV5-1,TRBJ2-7,ASSSGTYSYEQY
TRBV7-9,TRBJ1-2,ASSLGVGTLYGYT
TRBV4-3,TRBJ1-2,ASSQDGGNEYGYT
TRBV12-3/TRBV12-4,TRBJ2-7,ASRASGRGQY
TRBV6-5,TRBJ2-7,ASSSGSHEQY
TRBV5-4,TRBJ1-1,ASSPTSITNTEAF
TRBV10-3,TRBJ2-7,ANCRDRVGEQY